Described below is a single T cell receptor (beta chain) sequence and its context. This CDR3 comprises 12 residues. Trimming took off 4 bases at V and 4 bases at J, with 8 bases between the two ends. Germline V CDR1 and CDR2: SGHRS, YFSETQ. Sequencing used immunoSEQ multiplex PCR; TCRdb keeps in-frame clones, though not all of them. The sample has approximately 37,000 clones; about 77% are singletons. These data are taken from a study of radiotherapy plus CTLA-4 blockade in lung cancer. The chain carries TRBV5-1 and TRBJ1-2; D is undetermined. The clonotype was recovered from a human donor with non-small cell lung cancer who had stable disease on radiotherapy plus ipilimumab. The starting material was peripheral blood, obtained from a patient treated with radiotherapy plus ipilimumab. The CDR3 sequence is CASSLAGYGYTF. The CDR3 nucleotides are TGCGCCAGCAGCCTGGCGGGCTATGGCTACACCTTC.